This T cell receptor (beta chain) was documented in a study of T cell clonotyping in hematopoietic cell transplantation (dated by TCRdb to 2020 to 2023). About the full investigation: Pretransplant samples from recipients were collected after cytoreduction. The study collected roughly 150 blood samples from 30 to 40 consecutive transplant recipients and their related donors. Recruitment of patients was conducted between late 2015 and January 2017, and follow-up was continued until late 2020 or death. General study outcomes and caveats: The sample size was limited, and CD4 and CD8 repertoire contributions could not be separated because cells were not sorted. Broader TCR repertoire diversity after transplant was predicted by Inverse Simpson Index values from donors and from recipients before transplant. After transplant, TCR diversity in recipients dropped, and pathologically expanded clonotypes increased progressively from day 30 to day 180. Just a small fraction of recipient repertoires overlapped with donor repertoires, and more than 97% appeared de novo at the given depth.

From the cysteine up to the phenylalanine, the CDR3 has a length of 14 residues. The DNA shown is the 42-base CDR3, in frame from base 1. V sheds 5 bases and J sheds 0 bases, leaving 14 bases between their ends. In the germline V gene, CDR1 corresponds to SQVTM and CDR2 to ANQGSEA. On this clone itself: It has no known antigen specificity. No base qualities exist here, and no much larger clone lies one base off it.

With the immunoSEQ assay, which is a bias-controlled multiplex PCR relying on V- and J-specific primers, TCR beta CDR3 regions were amplified from genomic DNA. In a second PCR step, a proprietary barcode and Illumina adapter sequences were attached to the CDR3 amplicons. An Illumina MiSeq instrument was used for sequencing of the CDR3 libraries. Under the source paper's analysis protocol: immunoSEQ Analyzer 3.0 was used for export and quality control, with R Bioconductor and Immunarch used for downstream analyses. Repertoire metrics were calculated using only productive rearrangements within the normalized downsampled data set. In the normalized cohort, a clonotype counted as pathologically expanded if the clonotype was larger than 5 templates. The Inverse Simpson Index was used to measure repertoire diversity. The non-normalized data set was used for CMV-specificity analyses so that all clonotypes could be captured. The clones in this table, taken by TCRdb from immuneACCESS, are in-frame only. Not every clone is retained; where verified, under half of the shortfall comes from an unresolved V gene, and the cause of the rest is unknown. V and J calls and clone size are given by that table; D and trimming were obtained from the DNA. The sample data list over 25,000 clones, and 84% of these were observed just once. The top ten constitute approximately 25% of the sample.

According to the study, the label for this sample's time point signals: recipient sample about 28 days before transplant, after cytoreduction. Recipient blood was collected about 28 days before transplant and at days 30, 100 and 180 after transplant. Nuclei Lysis Solution was used to extract genomic DNA from fresh or cryopreserved unfractionated peripheral blood mononuclear cells. Material: peripheral blood mononuclear cells, obtained before stem cell transplant. Recombination linked TRBV29-1 to TRBJ2-7; a tentative D match to TRBD2 spans 7 bases. This receptor was obtained from a woman aged 55 to 70 with acute myeloid leukemia. Some clones in this sample may be carry-over from other donors' samples. The DNA sequence reads TGCAGCGTTCCCTCGGGGGGCGGCTCCTACGAGCAGTACTTC. Its protein is CSVPSGGGSYEQYF.